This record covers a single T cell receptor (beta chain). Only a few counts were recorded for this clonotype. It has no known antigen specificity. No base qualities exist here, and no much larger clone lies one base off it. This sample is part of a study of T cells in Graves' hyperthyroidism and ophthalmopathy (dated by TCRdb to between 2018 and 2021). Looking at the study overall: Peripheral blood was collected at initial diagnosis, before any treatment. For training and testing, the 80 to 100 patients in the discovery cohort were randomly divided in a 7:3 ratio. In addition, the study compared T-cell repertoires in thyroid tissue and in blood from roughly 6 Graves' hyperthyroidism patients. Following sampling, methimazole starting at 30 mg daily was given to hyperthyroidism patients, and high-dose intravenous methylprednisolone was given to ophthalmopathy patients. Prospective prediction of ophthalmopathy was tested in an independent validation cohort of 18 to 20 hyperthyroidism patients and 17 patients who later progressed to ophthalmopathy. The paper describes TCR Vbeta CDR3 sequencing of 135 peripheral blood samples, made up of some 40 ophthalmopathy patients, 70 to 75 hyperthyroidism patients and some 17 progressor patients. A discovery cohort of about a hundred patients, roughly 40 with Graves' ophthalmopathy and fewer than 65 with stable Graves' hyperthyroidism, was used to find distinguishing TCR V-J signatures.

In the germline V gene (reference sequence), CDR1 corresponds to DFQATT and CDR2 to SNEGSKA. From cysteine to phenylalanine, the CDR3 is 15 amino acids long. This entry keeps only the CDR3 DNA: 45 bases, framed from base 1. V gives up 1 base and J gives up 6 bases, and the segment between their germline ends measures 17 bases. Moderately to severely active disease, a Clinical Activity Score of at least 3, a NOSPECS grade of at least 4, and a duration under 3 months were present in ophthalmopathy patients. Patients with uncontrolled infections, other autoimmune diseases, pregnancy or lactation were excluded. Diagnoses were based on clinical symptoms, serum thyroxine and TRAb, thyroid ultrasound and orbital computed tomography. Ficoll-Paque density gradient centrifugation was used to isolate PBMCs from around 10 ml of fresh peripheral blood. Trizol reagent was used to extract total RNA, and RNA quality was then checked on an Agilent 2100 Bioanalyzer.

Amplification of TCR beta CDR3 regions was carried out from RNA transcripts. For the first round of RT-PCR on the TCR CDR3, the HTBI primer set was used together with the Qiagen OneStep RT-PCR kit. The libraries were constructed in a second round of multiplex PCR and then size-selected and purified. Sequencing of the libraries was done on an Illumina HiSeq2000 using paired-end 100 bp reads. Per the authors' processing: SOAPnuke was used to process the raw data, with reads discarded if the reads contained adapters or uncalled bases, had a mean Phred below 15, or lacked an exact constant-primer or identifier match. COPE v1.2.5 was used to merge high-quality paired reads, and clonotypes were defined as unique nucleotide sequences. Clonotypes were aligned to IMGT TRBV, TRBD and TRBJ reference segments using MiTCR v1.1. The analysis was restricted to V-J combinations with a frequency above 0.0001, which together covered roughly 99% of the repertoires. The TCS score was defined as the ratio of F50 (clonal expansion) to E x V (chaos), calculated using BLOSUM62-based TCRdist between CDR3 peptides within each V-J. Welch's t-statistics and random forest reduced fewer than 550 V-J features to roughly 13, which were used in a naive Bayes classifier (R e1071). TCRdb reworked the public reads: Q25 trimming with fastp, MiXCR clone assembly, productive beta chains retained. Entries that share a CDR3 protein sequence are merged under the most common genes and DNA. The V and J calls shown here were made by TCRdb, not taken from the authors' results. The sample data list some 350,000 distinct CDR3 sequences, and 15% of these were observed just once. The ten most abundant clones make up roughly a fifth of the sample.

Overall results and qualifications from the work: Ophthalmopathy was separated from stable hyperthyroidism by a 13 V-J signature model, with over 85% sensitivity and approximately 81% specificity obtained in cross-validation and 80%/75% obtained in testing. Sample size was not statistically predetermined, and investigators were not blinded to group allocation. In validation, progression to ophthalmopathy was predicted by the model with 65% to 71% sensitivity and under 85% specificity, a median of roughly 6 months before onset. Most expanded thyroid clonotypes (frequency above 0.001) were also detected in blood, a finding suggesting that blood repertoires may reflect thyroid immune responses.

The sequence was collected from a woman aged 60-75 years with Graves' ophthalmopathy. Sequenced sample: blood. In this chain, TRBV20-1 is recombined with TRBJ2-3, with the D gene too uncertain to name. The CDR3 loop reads CSARGLVSDTDTQYF. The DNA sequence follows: TGCAGTGCTAGAGGGTTAGTAAGTGATACCGATACGCAGTATTTT.